The next 5 T cell receptor beta chains were all read from a single sample in a study of T cell repertoires in cytomegalovirus infection. These receptors are not linked to any known antigen. TCRdb independently ran MiXCR on the reads; one entry per CDR3 protein. The data hold 300,000 to 400,000 distinct CDR3 sequences, with roughly 25% observed a single time. Sequencing used cultured PBMCs, obtained from culture after CMV antigen stimulation. The receptors derive from a human donor in good health (CMV status not recorded). Some clones in this sample may be carry-over from other donors' samples.

This clonotype was detected ten times or more. The chain joins TRBV7-2 to TRBJ1-1; D not resolved. The germline V and J ends were trimmed by 5 bases and 2 bases, with 9 bases remaining between them. In germline, CDR1 is SGHTA, CDR2 FQGNSA. This CDR3 contains 13 residues. The CDR3 region is CASSNKANTEAFF. CDR3 sequence (DNA): TGTGCCAGCAGCAACAAGGCCAACACTGAAGCTTTCTTT.

This clonotype was seen more than once but under ten times. The chain recombines TRBV9 with TRBJ2-7; 10 bases align to TRBD2. Germline-derived CDR1 and CDR2 are SGDLS and YYNGEE. This CDR3 has 16 amino acids. J gave up 6 bases and V 2 bases, and 11 bases lay outside the gene matches. In DNA, the CDR3 is TGTGCCAGCAGCGTTGAAGGGTTACTAGCGGGAACCGAGCAGTACTTC. Translation gives CASSVEGLLAGTEQYF.

This clonotype occurred many times. V is TRBV7-2 and J is TRBJ1-6, with D uncertain. Germline CDR1 and CDR2: SGHTA and FQGNSA. V was clipped by 3 bases and J by 7 bases, with 13 bases between them. This CDR3 is built from 15 residues. This CDR3 is CASSLGATENSPLHF. The CDR3 DNA reads TGTGCCAGCAGCTTGGGTGCGACGGAGAATTCACCCCTCCACTTT.

This clonotype has ten or more counts. The chain has TRBV7-6 and TRBJ2-5; the D gene could be TRBD1 or TRBD2 (5 bases each). The germline V gene has CDR1 SGHVS and CDR2 FNYEAQ. V shed 3 bases and J shed 1 base, with 9 bases lying between them. The CDR3 contains 14 residues. Written as DNA, the CDR3 is TGTGCCAGCAGCTTGGGGACGATCCAAGAGACCCAGTACTTC. The encoded protein is CASSLGTIQETQYF.

This chain links TRBV20-1 with TRBJ2-3, with D unclear. Looked up from germline, CDR1 is DFQATT and CDR2 is SNEGSKA (reference sequence). This CDR3 has 15 residues. With 5 bases removed from V and 2 bases from J, the gap between germline ends came to 17 bases. The CDR3 coding sequence is TGCAGTGCTCCTGAGCCACTTTTAAACACAGATACGCAGTATTTT. Translation gives CSAPEPLLNTDTQYF.